The 10 T cell receptor beta chains in this list originate from one sample, sequenced in a study of CD8+ T cells in alopecia areata. Isolated RNA was reverse transcribed into cDNA used as the sequencing template. The table came from immunoSEQ multiplex PCR; TCRdb's copy has only in-frame clones and leaves some out. Of some 200,000 clones in the sample, roughly 64% were seen once. As for treatment: oral pan-JAK inhibitor, 5-10 mg twice daily. Sequencing was performed on CD4+ T cells sorted from blood, taken at week 24, from a patient treated with tofacitinib. The receptors derive from a human donor with alopecia areata.

This chain connects TRBV5-1 to TRBJ1-2; D may be TRBD1 (5 bases). Between the trimmed V and J ends, which lost 4 bases and 5 bases, there was a span of 15 bases. The CDR3 covers 14 residues. Germline loops: CDR1 SGHRS, CDR2 YFSETQ. CDR3 in amino acids: CASSPAGGGYGYTF. As DNA, the CDR3 is TGCGCCAGCAGCCCGGCCGGGGGAGGGTATGGCTACACCTTC.

V is TRBV4-1 and J is TRBJ1-5, with D maybe TRBD1 (6 bases). The CDR3 extends over 15 amino acids. CDR1 is MGHRA and CDR2 is YSYEKL in the germline V gene. V was clipped by 0 bases and J by 7 bases, with 13 bases between them. The DNA of the CDR3 is TGCGCCAGCAGCCAAGACGAGGGGGGGAGGCAGCCCCAGCATTTT. Protein: CASSQDEGGRQPQHF.

Only a few counts were recorded for this clone. The rearrangement links TRBV7-2 to TRBJ2-3; TRBD2 matches at 7 bases. Germline-derived CDR1 and CDR2 are SGHTA and FQGNSA. The CDR3 runs to 16 residues. V lost 1 base to trimming and J lost 6 bases; unmatched junction nucleotides: 10. The CDR3 nucleotides are TGTGCCAGCAGCTTAGTGATAGCGGGCTCAGGGGATACGCAGTATTTT. Translated, it gives CASSLVIAGSGDTQYF.

This clone has only a few counts. The V and J genes are TRBV27 and TRBJ2-3, with D possibly being TRBD1 (5 bases). The CDR3 is made up of 14 amino acids. From germline, CDR1 is MNHEY and CDR2 SMNVEV (reference sequence). Trimming cost V 2 bases and J 1 base, with 7 bases left between them. The CDR3 sequence: CASSLKGRTDTQYF. In nucleotides, the CDR3 is TGTGCCAGCAGTTTAAAGGGGCGCACAGATACGCAGTATTTT.

The rearrangement uses TRBV29-1 and TRBJ2-5; D is possibly TRBD1 (6 bases). The CDR3 totals 11 residues. Deletions cut 4 bases from V and 5 bases from J, with 8 bases between. Looked up from germline, CDR1 is SQVTM and CDR2 is ANQGSEA. Here the CDR3 reads CSVGQVETQYF. The CDR3 region has the DNA TGCAGCGTTGGACAGGTGGAGACCCAGTACTTC. The full variable domain, completed using reference TRBV29-1 and TRBJ2-5, is SAVISQKPSRDICQRGTSLTIQCQVDSQVTMMFWYRQQPGQSLTLIATANQGSEATYESGFVIDKFPISRPNLTFSTLTVSNMSPEDSSIYLCSVGQVETQYFGPGTRLLVL.

The chain employs TRBV6-6 and TRBJ2-1; D may be TRBD1 (6 bases). Germline assignment: CDR1 MNHNY and CDR2 SVGAGI (reference sequence). The V end lost 7 bases, the J end lost 2 bases, and 12 bases lay between the germline ends. The CDR3 runs to 14 residues. The CDR3 protein is CASIKGDPYNEQFF. For the CDR3, the DNA is TGTGCCAGCATTAAGGGGGATCCCTACAATGAGCAGTTCTTC.

The rearrangement uses TRBV4-3 and TRBJ1-2; 8 bases agree with TRBD1. The germline CDR1 and CDR2 sequences are LGHNA and YSLEER. V shed 0 bases, J shed 7 bases, and the junction held 10 bases outside the gene matches. The CDR3 length is 16 residues. CDR3 coding DNA: TGCGCCAGCAGCCAAGATATATGGCAGGGGGCGTTTGGCTACACCTTC. This gives the protein CASSQDIWQGAFGYTF.

This clone was seen only a few times. The V gene is TRBV5-4, the J gene TRBJ2-7, with 8 bases matching TRBD1. The CDR3 extends over 15 amino acids. V lost 4 bases to trimming and J lost 3 bases; unmatched junction nucleotides: 9. Per germline, CDR1 SGHNT and CDR2 YYREEE (reference sequence). CDR3 in amino acids: CASSTQAGTGYEQYF. CDR3 in DNA: TGTGCCAGCAGCACCCAGGCCGGGACAGGCTACGAGCAGTACTTC.

The J gene is TRBJ1-2, the V gene TRBV9; a weak D match, TRBD1 (5 bases). This CDR3 comprises 16 residues. From germline, CDR1 is SGDLS and CDR2 YYNGEE. Trimming stripped 4 bases from V and 4 bases from J, with 20 bases between. This CDR3 reads CASSHGIDGQSYGYTF. The CDR3 DNA sequence: TGTGCCAGCAGCCATGGAATCGATGGACAAAGCTATGGCTACACCTTC. Together with reference TRBV9 and TRBJ1-2, the CDR3 gives the full variable domain: DSGVTQTPKHLITATGQRVTLRCSPRSGDLSVYWYQQSLDQGLQFLIQYYNGEERAKGNILERFSAQQFPDLHSELNLSSLELGDSALYFCASSHGIDGQSYGYTFGSGTRLTVV.

The CDR3: CASSLTRTGYTF. The CDR3 DNA follows: TGCGCCAGCAGCTTGACGAGGACAGGCTACACCTTC. This chain joins TRBV5-1 and TRBJ1-2; D possibly corresponds to TRBD1 (5 bases). This CDR3 spans 12 amino acids. V dropped 1 base and J dropped 8 bases, with 9 bases sitting between them. The germline gives CDR1 SGHRS, CDR2 YFSETQ.